This T cell receptor beta chain was sequenced for a study of T cells after yellow fever vaccination. CDR1 is SGHRS and CDR2 is YFSETQ in the germline V gene. Trimming took off 0 bases at V and 4 bases at J, with 16 bases between the two ends. The CDR3 loop spans 16 amino acids. TCRdb recomputed calls from the 5' RACE reads with MiXCR, one row per CDR3 protein. This table holds 300,000 to 400,000 distinct CDR3 sequences, 9.5% to 15% found once. The material sequenced was CD4+ T cells sorted from PBMCs, taken 15 days after the yellow fever booster vaccination. The chain carries TRBV5-1 and TRBJ1-2; weak D call: TRBD1 (5 bases). This receptor was identified in a man between 18 and 35 years old who received the YFV17D yellow fever vaccine. For the CDR3, the DNA is TGCGCCAGCAGCTTGGAGGGGAACGGCCCTTCCTATGGCTACACCTTC. Amino acids: CASSLEGNGPSYGYTF.